These 16 T cell receptor delta chains originate from one sample sequenced in a study of Vδ1+ human thymocytes. Sequences come from RNA converted to cDNA by reverse transcription. Multiplex PCR used pooled V-gene forward primers and a constant-region reverse primer to amplify CDR3s. TCRdb re-called the multiplex PCR reads via CATT. This sample has over 20,000 delta-chain clones, with 6.5% to 10% found just once. Their antigen targets remain unknown. General study results and limits: In the thymus, TRG and TRD repertoires looked highly polyclonal with Gaussian CDR3 lengths.

The specimen was Vdelta1+ gamma-delta thymocytes from the thymus. Regarding subset: FACS-sorted CD3+ TCRalphabeta- TCRVdelta1+ TCRVdelta2- thymocytes. The receptors derive from a child under two years old who had congenital heart surgery.

This clone was detected a few times. The V gene is TRDV1, the J gene TRDJ1, with D possibly being TRDD3 (8 bases). Per the germline V gene, CDR1 is TSWWSYY and CDR2 is QGS. The length of the CDR3 is 22 residues. V gave up 1 base and J gave up 0 bases, with 30 bases separating them. The CDR3 spells CALGERVPTLNWGEAYTDKLIF. The DNA of the CDR3 is TGTGCTCTTGGGGAACGTGTTCCTACGTTAAACTGGGGGGAAGCTTACACCGATAAACTCATCTTT.

The J gene was identified as TRDJ1, and no V gene was called; TRDD3, as called in the table, went unchecked against the DNA. The CDR3 runs to 22 residues. The CDR3 region has the DNA TGTGCTCTTGGGGAACTGGTCTCCGCCCACCCACTGGGGGATACGGGGACCGATAAACTCATCTTT. This sequence encodes CALGELVSAHPLGDTGTDKLIF.

On this clone: The sample contains more than one DNA sequence encoding this CDR3. This chain connects TRDV1 to TRDJ1, with no clear D. This CDR3 is built from 16 residues. Germline CDR1 reads TSWWSYY; CDR2 reads QGS. The V end was cut by 2 bases, the J end by 0 bases, with 13 bases between. This CDR3 reads CALGERSCRNTDKLIF. CDR3 bases: TGTGCTCTTGGGGAAAGATCATGCCGGAACACCGATAAACTCATCTTT.

In its sample, this clone was seen a few times. This chain links TRDV1 with TRDJ1; D is possibly TRDD3 (6 bases). V was shortened by 3 bases and J by 0 bases, with 32 bases between the two germline ends. CDR1 is TSWWSYY and CDR2 is QGS in the germline V gene. The CDR3 is made up of 22 amino acids. CDR3 sequence reads: CALGDLIPTRPYWVRYTDKLIF. The CDR3 region has the DNA TGTGCTCTTGGGGACCTTATCCCCACCCGCCCGTACTGGGTACGGTACACCGATAAACTCATCTTT.

The chain recombines TRDV1 with TRDJ1, with a tentative D call TRDD3 (5 bases). CDR1 and CDR2 from the germline V gene are TSWWSYY and QGS. Trimming pared 2 bases from V and 2 bases from J, leaving 12 bases between. CDR3 size: 15 residues. CDR3 amino acids: CALGERALVTDKLIF. The CDR3 coding sequence is TGTGCTCTTGGGGAAAGAGCACTGGTTACCGATAAACTCATCTTT.

In its sample, this clone was seen a few times. The chain links TRDV1 to TRDJ1, with 8 positions matching TRDD2. This CDR3 has 21 residues. V lost 3 bases, J lost 2 bases, and 23 bases stayed unmatched. The germline V gene encodes CDR1 TSWWSYY and CDR2 QGS. The CDR3 region is CALGEQCLSLPKEPGTDKLIF. Written as DNA, the CDR3 is TGTGCTCTTGGGGAGCAATGCCTCTCCCTTCCTAAGGAACCTGGGACCGATAAACTCATCTTT.

The V and J genes are TRDV1 and TRDJ2; D tentatively fits TRDD2 or TRDD3 (7 bases each). CDR1 is TSWWSYY, CDR2 QGS, per germline. This CDR3 region has 22 residues. Trimming stripped 0 bases from V and 0 bases from J, with 26 bases between. This chain's CDR3 is CALGELEVPTGDIGALTAQLFF. As DNA, the CDR3 is TGTGCTCTTGGGGAACTGGAGGTTCCTACAGGGGATATCGGAGCTTTGACAGCACAACTCTTCTTT.

The J gene call is TRDJ1, but no V gene call exists; the tabulated D call, TRDD3, remains unverified against the DNA. CDR3 length equals 19 residues. The CDR3 sequence: CALGEPPGDTIRYTDKLIF. The CDR3 DNA follows: TGTGCTCTTGGGGAACCGCCGGGGGATACAATCCGGTACACCGATAAACTCATCTTT.

V is TRDV1 and J is TRDJ1; tentative D call: TRDD3 (5 bases). The J gene was not available in TCRdb and was assigned here by matching the DNA to germline segments. The germline CDR1 and CDR2 sequences are TSWWSYY and QGS. V dropped 0 bases and J dropped 0 bases, with 14 bases sitting between them. The CDR3 length is 17 residues. The CDR3 region is CALGELSGGRYTDKLIF. CDR3 in DNA: TGTGCTCTTGGGGAACTCTCCGGGGGGCGGTACACCGATAAACTCATCTTT.

The chain combines TRDV1 with TRDJ1; D not resolved. V lost 8 bases and J lost 4, with 14 bases in between. The CDR3 is 13 residues long. CDR1 TSWWSYY and CDR2 QGS come from the germline V gene. The CDR3 spells CALNPSLSDKLIF. CDR3 nucleotides: TGTGCTCTTAATCCCTCCCTCAGCGATAAACTCATCTTT.

V is TRDV1 and J is TRDJ1; 8 positions match TRDD3. Germline V gene data show CDR1 as TSWWSYY and CDR2 as QGS. With 0 bases clipped from V and 0 bases from J, the junction kept 36 bases outside the gene matches. This CDR3 is 27 amino acids long. The CDR3 coding sequence is TGTGCTCTTGGGGAACTGGAGCTACCGGGCCTTTACTGGGGGCCCACGGAACCCCGAAGAGACACCGATAAACTCATCTTT. Protein product: CALGELELPGLYWGPTEPRRDTDKLIF.

The chain uses TRDV1 and TRDJ1; 9 bases are shared with TRDD3. V was clipped by 2 bases and J by 6 bases; unmatched bases: 4. This CDR3 is 14 amino acids long. Germline CDR1 reads TSWWSYY; CDR2 reads QGS. CDR3 in DNA: TGTGCTCTTGGGGAAAAGAACTGGGGGAATAAACTCATCTTT. Protein sequence: CALGEKNWGNKLIF.

Only a few counts were recorded for this clone. J is TRDJ1 and V is TRDV1; 13 bases match TRDD3. Germline V gene lookup returns CDR1 TSWWSYY and CDR2 QGS. CDR3 length equals 22 residues. The V gene end was trimmed by 0 bases and the J gene end by 2 bases; junction bases not matched to a gene: 18. The CDR3 region is CALGELGLPRTGGYAKTDKLIF. In nucleotides, the CDR3 is TGTGCTCTTGGGGAACTGGGCCTCCCCCGTACTGGGGGATACGCAAAGACCGATAAACTCATCTTT.

This clone was observed a few times. V and J are TRDV2 and TRDJ1; 10 nucleotides line up with TRDD3. V was clipped by 1 base and J by 10 bases; unmatched bases: 8. This CDR3 contains 14 residues. Per the germline V gene, CDR1 is GEAIGNYY and CDR2 is EKD. CDR3 DNA: TGTGCCTGTGACACTGGGGGATACTTTTCGCGACTCATCTTT. Encoded protein: CACDTGGYFSRLIF.

The table lists this clone with a few counts. The V gene is TRDV1, the J gene TRDJ1, with D possibly matching TRDD3 (6 bases). Germline V CDR1 and CDR2: TSWWSYY, QGS. Trimming shortened V by 3 bases and J by 1 base, and 12 bases separated the two germline ends. The CDR3 consists of 15 residues. CDR3: CALGDPGMCTDKLIF. The CDR3 DNA reads as TGTGCTCTTGGGGACCCGGGGATGTGCACCGATAAACTCATCTTT.

The gene calls are TRDV1 and TRDJ1; no clear D. The germline gives CDR1 TSWWSYY, CDR2 QGS. V was clipped by 4 bases and J by 8 bases, with 23 bases between them. CDR3 length equals 16 residues. CDR3 sequence (DNA): TGTGCTCTTGGGGGTTCTCATGCGGGGCTACGGAGGAAACTCATCTTT. It yields the protein CALGGSHAGLRRKLIF.